These 17 T cell receptor beta chains came from one sample sequenced in a study of regulatory T cells in long-lasting Graves disease. Researchers made TCR beta libraries by using iRepertoire HTBI primers and running Arm-PCR on CDR3 regions. Using its own MiXCR run on the multiplex PCR reads, TCRdb lists one record per CDR3 protein. Among some 600,000 distinct CDR3 sequences listed, roughly 15% were seen once. Sample time point: newly diagnosed GD, antithyroid drugs for less than 3 months. The TCR library used RNA extracted from PBMCs. This sample was also put to use in a study of T cells in Graves' hyperthyroidism and ophthalmopathy.

The input for sequencing was peripheral blood mononuclear cells (PBMCs), taken at new diagnosis, from a patient treated with antithyroid drugs. These receptors all come from a young man with Graves disease.

The CDR3 loop reads CASSWTGDYGYTF. The CDR3 DNA follows: TGTGCCAGCAGTTGGACAGGCGACTATGGCTACACCTTC. This chain links TRBV12-3 or TRBV12-4 with TRBJ1-2; 7 positions agree with TRBD1. With 4 bases clipped from V and 3 bases from J, the junction kept 2 bases outside the gene matches. The CDR3 extends over 13 amino acids.

Only a few counts were recorded for this clonotype. J is TRBJ2-5 and V is TRBV20-1; 9 positions match TRBD2. Unmatched junction bases numbered 16, after V lost 4 bases and J lost 7 bases. This CDR3 has 16 amino acids. Germline V CDR1 and CDR2: DFQATT, SNEGSKA (reference sequence). The CDR3 loop is CSATKQREVRLGTQYF. DNA of the CDR3: TGCAGTGCTACTAAACAGCGGGAGGTCCGATTGGGGACCCAGTACTTC.

This clonotype came up many times. J is TRBJ2-5 and V is TRBV20-1, with 9 nucleotides matching TRBD2. J lost 4 bases, V lost 6 bases, and 12 bases had no gene match. The CDR3 sequence is 15 residues long. Germline V CDR1 and CDR2: DFQATT, SNEGSKA (reference sequence). CDR3 protein: CSAFGAGGIGETQYF. The CDR3 DNA follows: TGCAGTGCCTTTGGGGCGGGAGGGATAGGAGAGACCCAGTACTTC.

This clonotype was seen more than once but under ten times. V gene TRBV18 combines with J gene TRBJ1-1; D perhaps matches TRBD1 (5 bases). V dropped 0 bases and J dropped 0 bases, with 11 bases sitting between them. Germline V gene lookup returns CDR1 KGHSH and CDR2 LQKENI. The CDR3 consists of 16 residues. The CDR3 loop is CASSPPNQGLNTEAFF. The CDR3 DNA reads as TGTGCCAGCTCACCACCCAACCAGGGATTGAACACTGAAGCTTTCTTT.

There are many counts of this clonotype. The chain is built from TRBV12-3 or TRBV12-4 and TRBJ1-1, with D hard to call. CDR3 length: 13 amino acids. V was shortened by 3 bases and J by 5 bases, with 10 bases between the two germline ends. The CDR3 protein is CASSLGKGTEAFF. In nucleotides, the CDR3 is TGTGCCAGCAGTTTGGGCAAAGGGACTGAAGCTTTCTTT.

This clonotype was observed many times. V and J are TRBV5-1 and TRBJ2-1; TRBD2 matches 12 bases. V was clipped by 0 bases and J by 8 bases; unmatched bases: 6. From germline, CDR1 is SGHRS and CDR2 YFSETQ. There are 16 residues in the CDR3. CDR3 protein: CASSLALAGGFHEQFF. The DNA of the CDR3 is TGCGCCAGCAGCTTGGCCCTAGCGGGAGGGTTCCATGAGCAGTTCTTC. The whole variable domain, filled in from reference TRBV5-1 and TRBJ2-1, reads KAGVTQTPRYLIKTRGQQVTLSCSPISGHRSVSWYQQTPGQGLQFLFEYFSETQRNKGNFPGRFSGRQFSNSRSEMNVSTLELGDSALYLCASSLALAGGFHEQFFGPGTRLTVL.

This clonotype was seen at least ten times. This chain joins TRBV3-1 and TRBJ2-1; D is unclear. The CDR3 is 12 residues long. Germline V gene sequence: CDR1 LGHDT, CDR2 YNNKEL (reference sequence). The V end was cut by 3 bases, the J end by 6 bases, with 6 bases between. DNA of the CDR3: TGTGCCAGCAGCCAGTTTGCCAATGAGCAGTTCTTC. Encoded protein: CASSQFANEQFF.

Only a few counts were recorded for this clonotype. The V and J genes are TRBV18 and TRBJ2-5; D remains ambiguous. The CDR3 sequence is 15 residues long. The V gene's germline CDR1 is KGHSH and CDR2 LQKENI. Trimming removed 2 bases from V and 1 base from J, with 11 bases in between. Here the CDR3 reads CASSPSPGFQETQYF. The CDR3 nucleotides are TGTGCCAGCTCACCATCCCCGGGTTTCCAAGAGACCCAGTACTTC. The full variable domain, with the rest looked up from reference TRBV18 and TRBJ2-5, is NAGVMQNPRHLVRRRGQEARLRCSPMKGHSHVYWYRQLPEEGLKFMVYLQKENIIDESGMPKERFSAEFPKEGPSILRIQQVVRGDSAAYFCASSPSPGFQETQYFGPGTRLLVL.

The genes are TRBV20-1 and TRBJ2-7, with a tentative D call TRBD1 (5 bases). The V gene's germline CDR1 is DFQATT and CDR2 SNEGSKA (reference sequence). The V gene lost 0 bases and the J gene lost 3 bases, with 12 bases spanning the gap. The CDR3 totals 14 residues. In DNA, the CDR3 is TGCAGTGCTAGAGATCCCCGACAGTTCTACGAGCAGTACTTC. Translated, it gives CSARDPRQFYEQYF.

This clonotype was seen repeatedly, ten times or more. The chain uses TRBV30 and TRBJ2-7; 10 bases line up with TRBD1. Germline CDR1 is GTSNPN and CDR2 is SVGIG (reference sequence). This CDR3 is 14 amino acids long. Trimming removed 3 bases from V and 0 bases from J; junction bases left unmatched: 2. CDR3 bases: TGTGCCTGGAGGGGACAGGGGAGCTCCTACGAGCAGTACTTC. This translates into CAWRGQGSSYEQYF.

The table lists this clonotype with a few counts. The chain recombines TRBV20-1 with TRBJ2-7; tentative D call: TRBD1 (5 bases). CDR1 is DFQATT, CDR2 SNEGSKA, per germline (reference sequence). The CDR3 has 14 amino acids. V lost 4 bases to trimming and J lost 2 bases, with 15 bases between them. This CDR3 reads CSATQGAGTYEQYF. In DNA form, the CDR3 reads TGCAGTGCTACGCAAGGGGCAGGGACCTACGAGCAGTACTTC.

This clonotype was counted many times. J is TRBJ1-2 and V is TRBV5-5, with a possible D match to TRBD1 (5 bases). V lost 4 bases to trimming and J lost 3 bases, with 16 bases between them. CDR1 SGHKS and CDR2 YYEKEE come from the germline V gene (reference sequence). CDR3 size: 15 residues. CDR3 in DNA: TGTGCCAGCAGCCTAACGGGGGAGGAAGACTATGGCTACACCTTC. Residues: CASSLTGEEDYGYTF.

The chain uses TRBV28 and TRBJ2-7; 7 nucleotides line up with TRBD2. The CDR3 runs to 14 residues. V trimming: 7 bases; J trimming: 3 bases; junction bases outside the gene matches: 9. Germline CDR1 and CDR2: MDHEN and SYDVKM. This chain's CDR3 is CASTALAEVYEQYF. The CDR3 DNA is TGTGCCAGCACAGCGCTAGCGGAAGTCTACGAGCAGTACTTC.

There are many counts of this clonotype. The chain employs TRBV11-1 and TRBJ2-7; D is uncertain. The V gene's germline CDR1 is SGHAT and CDR2 FQDESV (reference sequence). V dropped 2 bases and J dropped 0 bases, with 8 bases sitting between them. The CDR3 contains 14 residues. CDR3 in DNA: TGTGCCAGCAGCTTACAAAGTAGCTCCTACGAGCAGTACTTC. Its translation is CASSLQSSSYEQYF. Variable domain in full (rest from reference TRBV11-1 and TRBJ2-7): EAEVAQSPRYKITEKSQAVAFWCDPISGHATLYWYRQILGQGPELLVQFQDESVVDDSQLPKDRFSAERLKGVDSTLKIQPAELGDSAMYLCASSLQSSSYEQYFGPGTRLTVT.

This clonotype was seen repeatedly, ten times or more. The chain uses TRBV27 and TRBJ2-3; D uncertain. V lost 0 bases to trimming and J lost 2 bases, with 9 bases between them. Germline V CDR1 and CDR2: MNHEY, SMNVEV (reference sequence). CDR3 size: 15 residues. The CDR3 protein is CASSLSMVDTDTQYF. The DNA of the CDR3 is TGTGCCAGCAGTTTATCGATGGTAGACACAGATACGCAGTATTTT.

In this sample, this clonotype turned up a few times. CDR3 in amino acids: CASSLDRVPEKLFF. In DNA, the CDR3 is TGTGCCAGCAGTTTAGACAGGGTTCCGGAAAAACTGTTTTTT. The chain recombines TRBV28 with TRBJ1-4; 7 positions match TRBD1. CDR1 is MDHEN, CDR2 SYDVKM, per germline. The CDR3 is 14 amino acids. The ends lost 2 bases at V and 8 bases at J; junction bases unmatched: 5.

This clonotype occurred many times. The chain employs TRBV6-5 and TRBJ1-6; TRBD1 aligns across 9 bases. Germline V gives CDR1 MNHEY, CDR2 SVGAGI. The CDR3 contains 17 residues. V dropped 3 bases and J dropped 7; count of bases not matched to a gene: 10. The CDR3 reads CASSYGTGTGKNSPLHF. For the CDR3, the DNA is TGTGCCAGCAGTTATGGTACTGGGACAGGGAAGAATTCACCCCTCCACTTT.